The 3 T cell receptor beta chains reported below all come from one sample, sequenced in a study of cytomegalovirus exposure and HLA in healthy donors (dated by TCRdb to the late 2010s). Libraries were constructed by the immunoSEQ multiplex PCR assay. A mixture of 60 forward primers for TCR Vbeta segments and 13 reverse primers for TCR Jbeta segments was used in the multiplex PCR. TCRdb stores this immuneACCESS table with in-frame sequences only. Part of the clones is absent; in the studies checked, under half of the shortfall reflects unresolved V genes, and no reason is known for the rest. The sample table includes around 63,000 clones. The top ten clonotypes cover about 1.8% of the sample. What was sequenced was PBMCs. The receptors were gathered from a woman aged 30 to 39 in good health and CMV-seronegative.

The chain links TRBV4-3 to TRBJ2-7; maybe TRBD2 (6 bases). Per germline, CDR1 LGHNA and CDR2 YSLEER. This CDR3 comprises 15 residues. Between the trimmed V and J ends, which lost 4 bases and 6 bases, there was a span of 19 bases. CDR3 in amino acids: CASSLSVEGLGEQYF. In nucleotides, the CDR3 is TGCGCCAGCAGCCTCTCCGTGGAGGGTTTGGGCGAGCAGTACTTC.

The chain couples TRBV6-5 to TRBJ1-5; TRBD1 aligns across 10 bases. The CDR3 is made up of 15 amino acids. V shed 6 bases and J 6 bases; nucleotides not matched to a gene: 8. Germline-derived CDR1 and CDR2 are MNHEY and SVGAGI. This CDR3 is CASSPRDRGRQPQHF. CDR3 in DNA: TGTGCCAGCAGCCCTAGGGACAGGGGCCGTCAGCCCCAGCATTTT.

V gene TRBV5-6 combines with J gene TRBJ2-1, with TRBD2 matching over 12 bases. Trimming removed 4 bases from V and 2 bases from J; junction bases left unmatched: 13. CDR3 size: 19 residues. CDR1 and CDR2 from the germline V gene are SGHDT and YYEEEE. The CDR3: CASSKGGGLAGPPYNEQFF. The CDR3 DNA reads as TGTGCCAGCAGCAAGGGTGGGGGACTAGCGGGTCCCCCCTACAATGAGCAGTTCTTC.